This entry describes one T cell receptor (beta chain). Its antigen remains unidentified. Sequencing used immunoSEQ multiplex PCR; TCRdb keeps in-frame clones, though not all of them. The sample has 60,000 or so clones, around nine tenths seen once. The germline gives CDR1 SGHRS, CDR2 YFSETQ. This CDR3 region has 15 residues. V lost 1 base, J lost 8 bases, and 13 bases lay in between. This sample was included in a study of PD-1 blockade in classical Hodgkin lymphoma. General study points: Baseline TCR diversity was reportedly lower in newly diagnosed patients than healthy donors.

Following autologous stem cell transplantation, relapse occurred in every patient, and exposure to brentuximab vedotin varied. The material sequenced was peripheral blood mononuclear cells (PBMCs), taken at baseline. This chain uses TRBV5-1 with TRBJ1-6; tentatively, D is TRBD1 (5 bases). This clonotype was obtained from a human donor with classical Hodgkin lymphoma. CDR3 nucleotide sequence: TGCGCCAGCAGCTTGCCCGGGACGCTGGATTCACCCCTCCACTTT. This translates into CASSLPGTLDSPLHF. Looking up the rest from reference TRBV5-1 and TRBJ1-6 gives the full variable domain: KAGVTQTPRYLIKTRGQQVTLSCSPISGHRSVSWYQQTPGQGLQFLFEYFSETQRNKGNFPGRFSGRQFSNSRSEMNVSTLELGDSALYLCASSLPGTLDSPLHFGNGTRLTVT.